The source of this T cell receptor beta chain is a study of OX40 agonist ivuxolimab in advanced cancers. The V and J ends lost 2 bases and 7 bases respectively, with 18 bases between them. The CDR3 has 16 residues. Data came from immunoSEQ multiplex PCR; TCRdb stores just in-frame clones and leaves some out. Of just under 75,000 clones listed, around nine tenths are singletons. The material was CD4+ or CD8+ T cells sorted from blood, obtained in a trial of the OX40 agonist ivuxolimab. The genes are TRBV23-1 and TRBJ2-1; D may match TRBD1 or TRBD2 (5 bases each). TRBV23-1 is an open reading frame, and its role is uncertain. This receptor was identified in an adult with an advanced solid tumor such as melanoma, head and neck, liver or kidney cancer. The CDR3 DNA reads as TGCGCCAGCAGTCAACTCAGGGAGTGGTTGAGGAATGAGCAGTTCTTC. It is translated as CASSQLREWLRNEQFF.